This note documents a single TCR beta chain sequence. Its antigen is not known. These data are taken from a study of neoadjuvant nivolumab and ipilimumab in lung cancer. Produced via immunoSEQ multiplex PCR; TCRdb's table is partial and in-frame only. The sample includes around 20,000 clones, roughly 79% of them seen just once. The germline gives CDR1 SEHNR, CDR2 FQNEAQ (reference sequence). The CDR3 has 15 residues. The ends lost 3 bases at V and 2 bases at J; junction bases unmatched: 2. The study's findings and limits: TCR receptors were sequenced in few samples. Only two of four nivolumab-treated tumors gained richness and clonality by surgery. Blood richness before therapy tracked richness in tumors resected after neoadjuvant therapy.

The clonotype was recovered from an adult with non-small cell lung cancer. This material consisted of tumor tissue, taken after neoadjuvant nivolumab, alone or with ipilimumab, at or shortly before surgery. The gene calls are TRBV7-9 and TRBJ2-2, with 8 bases fitting TRBD1. CDR3 protein: CASSFGQGNTGELFF. The CDR3 DNA sequence: TGTGCCAGCAGCTTCGGACAGGGAAACACCGGGGAGCTGTTTTTT.